The subject of this entry is one T cell receptor (beta chain). Generated by immunoSEQ multiplex PCR, the TCRdb table keeps only in-frame clones and is missing some. The sample has more than 65,000 clones; about 85% are singletons. The sample comes from a study of OX40 agonist ivuxolimab in advanced cancers. The CDR3 is made up of 13 amino acids. The V and J ends lost 2 bases and 7 bases respectively, with 12 bases between them. Germline assignment: CDR1 SGHVS and CDR2 FQNEAQ. The sequence was collected from an adult with an advanced solid tumor such as melanoma, head and neck, liver or kidney cancer. Source: CD4+ or CD8+ T cells sorted from blood, taken in a trial of the OX40 agonist ivuxolimab. The chain combines TRBV7-8 with TRBJ2-7; D may be TRBD1 (5 bases). CDR3: CASSLTGATEQYF. The CDR3 DNA reads TGTGCCAGCAGCTTAACTGGGGCTACAGAGCAGTACTTC.